Reported below is one TCR beta chain. Its antigen is as yet unknown. The sample comes from a study of early T cells in non-severe SARS-CoV-2 infection. Study context: Investigators sequenced bulk RNA drawn from unsorted whole blood, and chains remained unpaired.

This CDR3 has 15 amino acids. Trimming removed 4 bases at V and 3 bases at J, with 16 bases between. Germline V gene lookup returns CDR1 SGHDN and CDR2 FVKESK. Each single cDNA molecule received a unique molecular identifier. TCRdb itself ran the 5' RACE reads through MiXCR, one entry per CDR3 protein. The table includes 97,000 or so distinct CDR3 sequences, about 12% detected once. Study-level points and caveats: In VDJdb matching, anti-spike CD8 responses were favored while private and CD4 specificities went missing.

The TCR was taken from an adult who was a healthcare worker with PCR-confirmed SARS-CoV-2 infection or an uninfected control (not recorded which). V usage is TRBV14 and J usage is TRBJ2-7; possibly TRBD2 for D (6 bases). The sequencing input was whole blood. For the CDR3, the DNA is TGTGCCAGCAGCCGATGGGGGGAGACCGTCTACGAGCAGTACTTC. Residues: CASSRWGETVYEQYF.